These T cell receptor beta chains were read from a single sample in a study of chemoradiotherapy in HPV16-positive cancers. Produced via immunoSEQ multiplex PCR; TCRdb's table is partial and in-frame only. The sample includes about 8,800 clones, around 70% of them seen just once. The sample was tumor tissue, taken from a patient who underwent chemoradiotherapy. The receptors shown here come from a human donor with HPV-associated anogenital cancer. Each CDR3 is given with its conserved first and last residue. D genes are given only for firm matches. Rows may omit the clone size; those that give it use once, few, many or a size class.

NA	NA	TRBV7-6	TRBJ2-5	CASSLVTEETQYF
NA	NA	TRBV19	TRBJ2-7	CASRLGYEQYF
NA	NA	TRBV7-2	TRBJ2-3	CASSFGNTDTQYF
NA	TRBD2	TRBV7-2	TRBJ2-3	CASRSPGGTSGRRDTQYF
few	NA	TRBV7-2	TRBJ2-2	CASSRIDGRNTGELFF
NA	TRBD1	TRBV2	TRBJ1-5	CASSGTGGNQPQHF
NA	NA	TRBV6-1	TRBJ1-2	CASSDRATSLHGYTF
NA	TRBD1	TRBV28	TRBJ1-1	CASSLSPQGGKEGAFF
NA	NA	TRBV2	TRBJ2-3	CASGQEADTQYF
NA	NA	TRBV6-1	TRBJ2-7	CASSEGQIYEQYF
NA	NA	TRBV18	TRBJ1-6	CASSPSTGKNSPLHF
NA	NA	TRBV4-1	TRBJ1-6	CASSQASLVAPLHF
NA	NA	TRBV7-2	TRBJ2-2	CASSSRGPGELFF
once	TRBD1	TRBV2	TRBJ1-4	CASSSPGQGDEKLFF
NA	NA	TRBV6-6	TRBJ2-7	CASSISHEQYF
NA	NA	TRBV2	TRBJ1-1	CASRYGAPEAFF
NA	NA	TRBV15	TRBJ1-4	CATSRDLGSNEKLFF
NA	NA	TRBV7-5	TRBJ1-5	CVRSLHPSVDQPQHF
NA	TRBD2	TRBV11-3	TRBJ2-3	CASSPAGGGPDTQYF
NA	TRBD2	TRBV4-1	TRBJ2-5	CASSQDTGLAELETQYF
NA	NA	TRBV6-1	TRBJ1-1	CASRNREVTEAFF
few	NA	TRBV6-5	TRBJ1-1	CASSLINRREAFF
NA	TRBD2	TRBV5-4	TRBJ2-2	CASSLETGGNTGELFF
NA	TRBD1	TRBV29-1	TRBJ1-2	CSAPTGGAYGYTF
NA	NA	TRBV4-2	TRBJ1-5	CASSQDSELSQHF
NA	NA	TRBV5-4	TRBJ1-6	CASSGGGTGSYSPLHF
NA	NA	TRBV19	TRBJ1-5	CASSIHRVGYSNQPQHF
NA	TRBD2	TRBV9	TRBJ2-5	CASSVAGGPGETQYF
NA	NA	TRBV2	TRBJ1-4	CASSPPQGGPTNEKLFF
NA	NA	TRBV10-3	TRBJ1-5	CAISDGGSNQPQHF
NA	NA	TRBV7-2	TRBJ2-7	CASSSGPAREQYF
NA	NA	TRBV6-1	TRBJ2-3	CASTGSSGLDTQYF
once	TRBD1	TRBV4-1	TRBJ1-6	CASSQDKGARNSPLHF
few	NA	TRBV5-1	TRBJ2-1	CASSLDGLLGLQKQFF